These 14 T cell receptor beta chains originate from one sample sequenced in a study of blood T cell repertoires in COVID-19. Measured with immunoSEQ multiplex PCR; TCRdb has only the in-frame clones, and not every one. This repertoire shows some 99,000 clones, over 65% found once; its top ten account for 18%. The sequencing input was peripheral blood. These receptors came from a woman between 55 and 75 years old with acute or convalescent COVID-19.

The CDR3 sequence is CASGSLSSGANVLTF. The CDR3 DNA sequence: TGTGCCAGCGGCTCACTTAGCTCTGGGGCCAACGTCCTGACTTTC. This chain connects TRBV7-9 to TRBJ2-6, with D unresolved. Trimming pared 8 bases from V and 0 bases from J, leaving 11 bases between. Germline V CDR1 and CDR2: SEHNR, FQNEAQ (reference sequence). This CDR3 has 15 residues.

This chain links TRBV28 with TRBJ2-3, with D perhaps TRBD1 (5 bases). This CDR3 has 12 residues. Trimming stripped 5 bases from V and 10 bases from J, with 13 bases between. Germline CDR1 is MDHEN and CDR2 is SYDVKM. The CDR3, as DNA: TGTGCCAGCAGTCTAACAAGCAGGGCGCAGTATTTT. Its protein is CASSLTSRAQYF.

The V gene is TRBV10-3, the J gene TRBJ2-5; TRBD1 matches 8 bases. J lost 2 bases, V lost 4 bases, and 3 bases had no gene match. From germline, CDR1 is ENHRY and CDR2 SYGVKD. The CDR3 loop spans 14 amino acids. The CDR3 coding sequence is TGTGCCATCAGTGGGACAGGGCGTCAAGAGACCCAGTACTTC. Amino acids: CAISGTGRQETQYF.

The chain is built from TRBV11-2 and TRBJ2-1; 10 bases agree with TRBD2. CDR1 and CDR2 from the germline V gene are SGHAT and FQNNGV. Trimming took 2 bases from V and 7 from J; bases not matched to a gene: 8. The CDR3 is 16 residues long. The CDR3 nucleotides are TGTGCCAGCAGCTTATTGGCTAGCGGGGGTGCAAATGAGCAGTTCTTC. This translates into CASSLLASGGANEQFF.

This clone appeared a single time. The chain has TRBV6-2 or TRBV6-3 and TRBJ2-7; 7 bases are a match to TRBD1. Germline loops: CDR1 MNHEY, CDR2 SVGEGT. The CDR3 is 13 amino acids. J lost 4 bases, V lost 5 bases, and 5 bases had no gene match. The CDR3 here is CASSPVGQYEQYF. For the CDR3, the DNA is TGTGCCAGCAGTCCCGTGGGACAGTACGAGCAGTACTTC.

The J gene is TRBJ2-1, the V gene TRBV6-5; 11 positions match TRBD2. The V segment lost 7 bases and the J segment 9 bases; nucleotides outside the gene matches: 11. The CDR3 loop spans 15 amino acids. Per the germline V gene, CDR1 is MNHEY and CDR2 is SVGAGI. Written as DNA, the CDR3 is TGTGCCAGCAAAATCCTAGCGGGAGGTAATAGTGAGCAGTTCTTC. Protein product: CASKILAGGNSEQFF.

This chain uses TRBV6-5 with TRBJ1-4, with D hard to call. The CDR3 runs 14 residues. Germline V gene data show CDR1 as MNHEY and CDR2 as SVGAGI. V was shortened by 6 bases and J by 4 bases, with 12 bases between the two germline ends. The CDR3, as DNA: TGTGCCAGCAGGCTGAATCGGGGTAATGAAAAACTGTTTTTT. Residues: CASRLNRGNEKLFF.

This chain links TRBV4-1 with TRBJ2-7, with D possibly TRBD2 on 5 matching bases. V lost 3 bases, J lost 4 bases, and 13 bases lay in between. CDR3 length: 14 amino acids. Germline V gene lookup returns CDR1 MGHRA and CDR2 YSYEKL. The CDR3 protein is CASSQYGGYYEQYF. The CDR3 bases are TGCGCCAGCAGCCAGTACGGAGGTTATTACGAGCAGTACTTC.

The CDR3 sequence: CASRPGGYGYTF. CDR3 coding DNA: TGTGCCAGCAGACCAGGGGGTTATGGCTACACCTTC. The chain joins TRBV28 to TRBJ1-2; TRBD1 matches at 7 bases. V shed 6 bases and J 5 bases; nucleotides not matched to a gene: 3. This CDR3 is built from 12 residues. In germline, CDR1 is MDHEN, CDR2 SYDVKM.

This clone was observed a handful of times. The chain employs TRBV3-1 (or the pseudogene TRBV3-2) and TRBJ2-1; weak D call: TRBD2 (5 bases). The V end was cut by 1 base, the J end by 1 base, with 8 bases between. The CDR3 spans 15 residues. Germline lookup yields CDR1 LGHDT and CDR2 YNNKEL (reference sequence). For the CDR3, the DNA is TGTGCCAGCAGCCAAGCAGCGGAGTCCTACAATGAGCAGTTCTTC. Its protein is CASSQAAESYNEQFF.

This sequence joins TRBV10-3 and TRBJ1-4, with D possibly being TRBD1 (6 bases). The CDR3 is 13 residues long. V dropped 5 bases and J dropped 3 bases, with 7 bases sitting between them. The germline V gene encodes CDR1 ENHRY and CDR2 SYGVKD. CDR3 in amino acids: CAISQGSNEKLFF. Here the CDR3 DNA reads TGTGCCATCAGTCAGGGGTCTAATGAAAAACTGTTTTTT.

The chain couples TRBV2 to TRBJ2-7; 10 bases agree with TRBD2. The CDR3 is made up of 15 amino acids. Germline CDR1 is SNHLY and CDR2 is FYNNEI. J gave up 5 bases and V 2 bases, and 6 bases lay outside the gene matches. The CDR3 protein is CASSEQRGGSHEQYF. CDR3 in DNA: TGTGCCAGCAGTGAACAGCGGGGGGGATCTCACGAGCAGTACTTC.

DNA for the CDR3: TGCGCCAGCAGCCGCGTCGGGACAGGGGATGGCTACACCTTC. Residues: CASSRVGTGDGYTF. The chain is built from TRBV4-3 and TRBJ1-2; 10 nucleotides line up with TRBD1. Germline CDR1 is LGHNA and CDR2 is YSLEER. This CDR3 has 14 amino acids. The V segment lost 4 bases and the J segment 6 bases; nucleotides outside the gene matches: 5.

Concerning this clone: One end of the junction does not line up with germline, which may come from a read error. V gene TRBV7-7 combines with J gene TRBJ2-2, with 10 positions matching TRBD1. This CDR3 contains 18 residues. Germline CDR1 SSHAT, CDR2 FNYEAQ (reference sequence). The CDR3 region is CASSLDGFGTGDTGELFF. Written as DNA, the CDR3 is TGTGCTAGCAGCTTAGATGGATTCGGGACAGGGGACACCGGGGAGCTGTTTTTT. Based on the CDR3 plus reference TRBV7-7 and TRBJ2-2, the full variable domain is GAGVSQSPRYKVTKRGQDVTLRCDPISSHATLYWYQQALGQGPEFLTYFNYEAQPDKSGLPSDRFSAERPEGSISTLTIQRTEQRDSAMYRCASSLDGFGTGDTGELFFGEGSRLTVL.